The 31 T cell receptor beta chains reported below all come from one sample, sequenced in a study of T-cell reconstitution after alpha-beta-depleted transplantation in children. During its preparation, the TCRbeta library received unique molecular identifiers. MiXCR, run by TCRdb on the PCR reads, gives a single entry per CDR3 protein. Among hundreds of thousands of distinct CDR3 sequences listed, over 10% were seen once. Sequences were derived from PBMCs, sampled before TCRalphabeta/CD19-depleted stem cell transplant. The receptors were sampled from a girl aged 2 to 10 with congenital amegakaryocytic thrombocytopenia, due to receive a stem cell transplant.

This clonotype was picked up many times. The chain is built from TRBV9 and TRBJ2-1, with D perhaps TRBD2 (5 bases). The ends were cut back, 3 bases at V and 7 bases at J, with 8 bases in the middle. Germline V gene data show CDR1 as SGDLS and CDR2 as YYNGEE. The CDR3 runs 12 residues. The CDR3 here is CASSEWENEQFF. CDR3 nucleotide sequence: TGTGCCAGCAGCGAGTGGGAGAATGAGCAGTTCTTC.

This clonotype showed up many times. This chain connects TRBV20-1 to TRBJ2-1; a weak D match, TRBD1 (5 bases). The length of the CDR3 is 12 residues. Looked up from germline, CDR1 is DFQATT and CDR2 is SNEGSKA (reference sequence). V was shortened by 6 bases and J by 6 bases, with 12 bases between the two germline ends. CDR3 coding DNA: TGCAGTGCGTTAGTGGGGCTCAATGAGCAGTTCTTC. Translation: CSALVGLNEQFF.

The sample holds many counts of this clonotype. The chain employs TRBV6-5 and TRBJ2-6, with unresolved D. The CDR3 loop spans 16 amino acids. Germline-derived CDR1 and CDR2 are MNHEY and SVGAGI. V was shortened by 3 bases and J by 0 bases, with 9 bases between the two germline ends. In DNA form, the CDR3 reads TGTGCCAGCAGTTATTTAGGCAACTCTGGGGCCAACGTCCTGACTTTC. Its translation is CASSYLGNSGANVLTF.

Turning to this clonotype: This could be a read error, since a much larger clone is one nucleotide away. The rearrangement joins TRBV6-1 to TRBJ2-1, with a tentative D call TRBD1 (6 bases). Trimming pared 8 bases from V and 12 bases from J, leaving 23 bases between. Germline CDR1 and CDR2: MNHNS and SASEGT. There are 14 residues in the CDR3. CDR3 nucleotides: TGTGCCAGCTCTCTAGCAGGGGCCTCGCATGGGCAGTTCTTC. This sequence encodes CASSLAGASHGQFF.

This clonotype was detected only a few times. The V and J genes are TRBV2 and TRBJ2-4; 9 positions agree with TRBD1. The CDR3 runs to 16 residues. The germline V gene has CDR1 SNHLY and CDR2 FYNNEI. The J segment lost 5 bases and the V segment lost 2 bases, leaving 7 bases of the junction unmatched. CDR3 loop: CASSEYDRGFENIQYF. Written as DNA, the CDR3 is TGTGCCAGCAGTGAATACGACAGGGGGTTCGAAAACATTCAGTACTTC.

This chain uses TRBV20-1 with TRBJ2-1; D gene uncertain. Germline values: CDR1 DFQATT, CDR2 SNEGSKA (reference sequence). The CDR3 spans 16 residues. V was shortened by 4 bases and J by 0 bases, with 16 bases between the two germline ends. In nucleotides, the CDR3 is TGCAGTGCTACTCCCGACTCGAAAAGCTCCTACAATGAGCAGTTCTTC. Translation gives CSATPDSKSSYNEQFF.

The table lists this clonotype with many counts. The V gene is TRBV7-2, the J gene TRBJ1-6; D gene unclear. V lost 2 bases and J 10 bases, leaving 9 bases between the germline ends. This CDR3 is built from 13 residues. The germline gives CDR1 SGHTA, CDR2 FQGNSA. DNA of the CDR3: TGTGCCAGCAGCTTAACCCCTATGTCACCCCTCCACTTT. It encodes CASSLTPMSPLHF.

This chain links TRBV20-1 with TRBJ2-7, with D tentatively TRBD2 (6 bases). V was clipped by 4 bases and J by 2 bases, with 12 bases between them. The germline CDR1 and CDR2 sequences are DFQATT and SNEGSKA (reference sequence). This CDR3 comprises 13 residues. Here the CDR3 DNA reads TGCAGTGCTAACCGGGACTCCCCCTACGAGCAGTACTTC. Translating it yields CSANRDSPYEQYF.

V is TRBV7-8 and J is TRBJ2-7; 10 positions match TRBD2. Trimming cost V 0 bases and J 7 bases; bases outside gene matches: 6. The CDR3 has 15 amino acids. Germline assignment: CDR1 SGHVS and CDR2 FQNEAQ. The CDR3 is CASSLATSGVNEQYF. Here the CDR3 DNA reads TGTGCCAGCAGCTTAGCAACTAGCGGGGTCAATGAGCAGTACTTC.

The V call is TRBV25-1, the J call TRBJ2-7; TRBD1 might be the D (6 bases). Germline-derived CDR1 and CDR2 are MGHDK and SYGVNS. V was cut by 3 bases and J by 2 bases, with 11 bases left in between. The length of the CDR3 is 14 residues. CDR3 in amino acids: CASSDPGAPYEQYF. CDR3 nucleotide sequence: TGTGCCAGCAGTGATCCAGGGGCGCCCTACGAGCAGTACTTC.

This clonotype has a handful of counts. The rearrangement links TRBV14 to TRBJ1-1; D unclear. CDR1 and CDR2 (germline): SGHDN, FVKESK. This CDR3 region has 14 residues. The V and J ends lost 2 bases and 6 bases respectively, with 13 bases between them. DNA for the CDR3: TGTGCCAGCAGCCAACTTTATGTCCCAGCTGAAGCTTTCTTT. It codes for CASSQLYVPAEAFF. The full variable domain, its missing parts supplied by reference TRBV14 and TRBJ1-1, is EAGVTQFPSHSVIEKGQTVTLRCDPISGHDNLYWYRRVMGKEIKFLLHFVKESKQDESGMPNNRFLAERTGGTYSTLKVQPAELEDSGVYFCASSQLYVPAEAFFGQGTRLTVV.

This clonotype was observed at least ten times. CDR3 residues: CASSAGPGYYEQYF. CDR3 nucleotides: TGTGCCAGCAGTGCGGGGCCCGGATACTACGAGCAGTACTTC. The chain recombines TRBV28 with TRBJ2-7; D is perhaps TRBD2 (6 bases). Germline CDR1 MDHEN, CDR2 SYDVKM. The V end lost 5 bases, the J end lost 3 bases, and 14 bases lay between the germline ends. There are 14 residues in the CDR3.

This clonotype was detected many times. This chain connects TRBV5-1 to TRBJ2-1, with 8 bases identical to TRBD2. Germline CDR1 reads SGHRS; CDR2 reads YFSETQ. Unmatched junction bases numbered 10, after V lost 5 bases and J lost 3 bases. The length of the CDR3 is 16 residues. CDR3 nucleotides: TGCGCCAGCAGTGGAATGTTAGCGGGACACTACAATGAGCAGTTCTTC. Protein sequence: CASSGMLAGHYNEQFF.

This chain links TRBV21-1 with TRBJ2-1. TRBV21-1 is termed a pseudogene. CDR3 length: 16 residues. CDR3 in amino acids: CASSKLRSETYNEQFF. The CDR3 bases are TGTGCCAGCAGCAAATTAAGGAGTGAAACCTACAATGAGCAGTTCTTC.

This chain uses TRBV14 with TRBJ1-1; TRBD1 matches at 8 bases. The CDR3 runs 18 residues. The V and J ends lost 2 bases and 0 bases, in that order; junction bases with no gene match: 11. Germline CDR1 and CDR2: SGHDN and FVKESK. CDR3 amino acids: CASSQSRTGSAMNTEAFF. CDR3 coding DNA: TGTGCCAGCAGCCAAAGCCGGACAGGGAGTGCGATGAACACTGAAGCTTTCTTT.

In its sample, this clonotype was seen many times. CDR3 in amino acids: CASSQVSGSDYEQYF. The CDR3 DNA follows: TGCGCCAGCAGCCAGGTGTCCGGGAGTGATTACGAGCAGTACTTC. The chain carries TRBV4-1 and TRBJ2-7; a weak D match, TRBD2 (6 bases). Germline assignment: CDR1 MGHRA and CDR2 YSYEKL. This CDR3 has 15 amino acids. V lost 3 bases, J lost 4 bases, and 16 bases lay in between.

The rearrangement links TRBV21-1 to TRBJ2-7; the listed D gene, TRBD1, was not tested against the DNA. TRBV21-1 is reported as a pseudogene. The CDR3 covers 14 residues. CDR3 in DNA: TGTGCCAGCAGCAAAGCCAGACAGGGGAACGAGCAGTACTTC. It encodes CASSKARQGNEQYF.

In its sample, this clonotype was seen many times. The gene calls are TRBV6-5 and TRBJ1-1, with D maybe TRBD1 (5 bases). V shed 7 bases and J shed 6 bases, with 9 bases lying between them. Germline CDR1 reads MNHEY; CDR2 reads SVGAGI. This CDR3 region has 11 residues. The chain's CDR3 is CASTRGAEAFF. CDR3 nucleotide sequence: TGTGCCAGCACAAGGGGCGCTGAAGCTTTCTTT.

The chain has TRBV20-1 and TRBJ2-7; 7 bases are a match to TRBD2. Unmatched junction bases numbered 11, after V lost 5 bases and J lost 1 base. The CDR3 consists of 15 residues. Germline V CDR1 and CDR2: DFQATT, SNEGSKA (reference sequence). The CDR3 loop reads CSAGNPAGTSYEQYF. The CDR3 region has the DNA TGCAGTGCTGGGAATCCAGCGGGAACTTCCTACGAGCAGTACTTC.

This clonotype appeared many times. The chain recombines TRBV7-2 with TRBJ2-5; D gene ambiguous. The CDR3 has 14 residues. CDR1 and CDR2 from the germline V gene are SGHTA and FQGNSA. The V end was cut by 1 base, the J end by 4 bases, with 10 bases between. The CDR3: CASSLGGRRETQYF. CDR3 sequence (DNA): TGTGCCAGCAGCTTAGGGGGAAGGAGAGAGACCCAGTACTTC.

This clonotype has at least ten counts. The rearrangement joins TRBV2 to TRBJ2-1; possible D gene TRBD2, 6 bases. The CDR3 sequence is 13 residues long. Germline CDR1 and CDR2: SNHLY and FYNNEI. The V gene lost 6 bases and the J gene lost 10 bases, with 16 bases spanning the gap. CDR3 sequence: CASRERAEGEQFF. CDR3 nucleotides: TGTGCCAGCAGGGAGCGGGCAGAAGGCGAGCAGTTCTTC.

This clonotype showed up just a few times. The rearrangement links TRBV24-1 to TRBJ2-3; D might be TRBD1 or TRBD2, each matching 5 bases. The CDR3 length is 14 residues. V lost 7 bases to trimming and J lost 0 bases, with 10 bases between them. CDR1 and CDR2 from the germline V gene are KGHDR and SFDVKD. The CDR3 protein is CATRGTASTDTQYF. The CDR3 DNA reads as TGTGCCACCAGAGGGACGGCTAGCACAGATACGCAGTATTTT.

The chain uses TRBV14 and TRBJ2-1; D ambiguous. The CDR3 is 11 residues long. Germline CDR1 reads SGHDN; CDR2 reads FVKESK. V was shortened by 2 bases and J by 10 bases, with 6 bases between the two germline ends. CDR3 amino acids: CASSQRTEQFF. The CDR3 DNA reads TGTGCCAGCAGCCAACGGACCGAGCAGTTCTTC.

The table lists this clonotype with many counts. The chain links TRBV5-4 to TRBJ2-2, with 7 bases that match TRBD1. The CDR3 is 15 amino acids. The germline V gene encodes CDR1 SGHNT and CDR2 YYREEE (reference sequence). V shed 6 bases, J shed 5 bases, and the junction held 10 bases outside the gene matches. CDR3 sequence reads: CASTYSGGGTGELFF. The CDR3, as DNA: TGTGCCAGCACCTATTCAGGGGGTGGAACCGGGGAGCTGTTTTTT.

This clonotype was detected ten times or more. The chain joins TRBV20-1 to TRBJ2-3, with 9 bases aligning to TRBD2. The CDR3 spans 18 residues. From germline, CDR1 is DFQATT and CDR2 SNEGSKA (reference sequence). J was trimmed by 7 bases and V by 2 bases; bases with no gene match: 19. DNA for the CDR3: TGCAGTGCTAGAAGGGTTGCGCTAGCGGGACTCAAGCGGTATACGCAGTATTTT. It encodes CSARRVALAGLKRYTQYF.

This clonotype has a count of ten or more. V gene TRBV29-1 combines with J gene TRBJ2-1, with 10 bases aligning to TRBD2. This CDR3 is built from 15 residues. Trimming took 4 bases from V and 3 from J; bases not matched to a gene: 6. Per germline, CDR1 SQVTM and CDR2 ANQGSEA. The CDR3 sequence: CSVVSGRSHYNEQFF. The CDR3 nucleotides are TGCAGCGTTGTTAGCGGGAGGTCTCACTACAATGAGCAGTTCTTC.

This clonotype was recorded a few times. This chain joins TRBV20-1 and TRBJ2-7; tentative D call: TRBD1 (5 bases). The CDR3 runs 13 residues. CDR1 and CDR2 (germline): DFQATT, SNEGSKA (reference sequence). With 3 bases removed from V and 2 bases from J, the gap between germline ends came to 11 bases. The CDR3 spells CSARPTGPYEQYF. The CDR3 region has the DNA TGCAGTGCTAGGCCCACAGGCCCCTACGAGCAGTACTTC.

This clonotype was counted only a few times. This sequence joins TRBV12-3 or TRBV12-4 and TRBJ2-6, with D possibly TRBD2 on 5 matching bases. With 6 bases removed from V and 2 bases from J, the gap between germline ends came to 8 bases. The CDR3 covers 14 residues. CDR3 sequence: CASRTGTGANVLTF. As DNA, the CDR3 is TGTGCCAGCAGGACGGGAACTGGGGCCAACGTCCTGACTTTC.

This clonotype was counted many times. The rearrangement links TRBV27 to TRBJ2-7; D tentatively fits TRBD1 or TRBD2 (5 bases each). CDR3 length equals 14 residues. Germline V lookup: CDR1 MNHEY, CDR2 SMNVEV (reference sequence). Deletions cut 1 base from V and 0 bases from J, with 7 bases between. The CDR3 coding sequence is TGTGCCAGCAGTTTATTTGGGACCTCCTACGAGCAGTACTTC. Translating it yields CASSLFGTSYEQYF.

This clonotype was seen a few times. V usage is TRBV7-9 and J usage is TRBJ2-7; D is undetermined. CDR3 length: 12 residues. The V gene's germline CDR1 is SEHNR and CDR2 FQNEAQ (reference sequence). V lost 4 bases, J lost 6 bases, and 10 bases lay in between. The CDR3 nucleotides are TGTGCCAGCAGCTCAGATCTACTCGAGCAGTACTTC. Translated, it gives CASSSDLLEQYF.

The chain recombines TRBV12-3 or TRBV12-4 with TRBJ2-5; the match to TRBD2 covers 11 bases. V lost 5 bases to trimming and J lost 6 bases; unmatched junction nucleotides: 5. This CDR3 region has 14 residues. The CDR3 protein is CASSKTSGAQTQYF. CDR3 in DNA: TGTGCCAGCAGTAAGACTAGCGGGGCACAGACCCAGTACTTC.